This T cell receptor (beta chain) was retrieved from a study of PD-1 blockade in classical Hodgkin lymphoma. Whole-study context: Nivolumab was administered to patients intravenously at 3 mg/kg every 2 weeks. Study-level findings and limits: Newly diagnosed patients reportedly trailed healthy donors in baseline TCR diversity. Prior to therapy, complete responders displayed diversity much like that of newly diagnosed patients. Later analyses included only patients treated at least 1 year post-ASCT.

Time point described: cycle 4 day 1 (C4D1), after 6 weeks of nivolumab. Every patient experienced relapse after autologous stem cell transplantation, and brentuximab vedotin exposure varied. TCRdb keeps only in-frame clones here, not all; method: immunoSEQ multiplex PCR. There are around 45,000 clones in the sample; roughly 78% occur only once, and approximately 35% lies in the top ten. On this clone itself: Its specificity is not known.

This CDR3 comprises 16 residues. Trimming removed 0 bases from V and 5 bases from J; junction bases left unmatched: 5. The germline CDR1 and CDR2 sequences are MNHEY and SVGAGI. The chain employs TRBV6-5 and TRBJ2-3; 10 bases fit TRBD2. This specimen consisted of peripheral blood mononuclear cells (PBMCs), obtained before the fourth cycle of nivolumab. This TCR came from a human donor with classical Hodgkin lymphoma. The CDR3 here is CASSYSRAGGGDTQYF. The CDR3 region has the DNA TGTGCCAGCAGTTACTCGAGAGCGGGGGGGGGAGATACGCAGTATTTT.